The rows below give T cell receptor beta chains drawn from one sample of a study of breast tumors, draining lymph nodes, adjacent tissues. Using its own MiXCR run on the multiplex PCR reads, TCRdb lists one record per CDR3 protein. The table records approximately 170,000 distinct CDR3 sequences, about 33% of them present only once. Sequencing was performed on axillary lymph node tissue. These receptors were collected from a female donor with breast cancer. Some clones in this sample may be carry-over from other donors' samples. Each CDR3 is given without its conserved first and last residue.

j_call,v_call,cdr3_aa
TRBJ2-1,TRBV7-6,ASSPDRAGYNEQL
TRBJ1-2,TRBV12-3/TRBV12-4,ASSLVGQGQGYT
TRBJ1-1,TRBV12-3/TRBV12-4,ASSFREDVEAF
TRBJ2-3,TRBV28,ASSIGVWGQGTDTQY
TRBJ2-7,TRBV19,ASSTKGTGGPEQY
TRBJ1-1,TRBV10-1,AGSEGPLKQAAF
TRBJ2-3,TRBV20-1,SAAGTRDTQY
TRBJ2-7,TRBV28,ASSLLLAGGKEQY
TRBJ2-1,TRBV19,ASSIAAPTYNEQF
TRBJ2-7,TRBV12-3/TRBV12-4,ASNLTSGFVSDQY
TRBJ1-2,TRBV28,ASRDQGSIGYT
TRBJ2-3,TRBV9,ASSEALYGGADTQY
TRBJ1-3,TRBV12-5,ASGETTGWWDTIY
TRBJ2-3,TRBV12-3/TRBV12-4,ASSPTRDTQY
TRBJ1-4,TRBV20-1,SPVLPGDETLF
TRBJ1-5,TRBV5-4,ASSWDRASIAHSNQPQH
TRBJ2-2,TRBV19,ASSSIGELF
TRBJ1-1,TRBV7-6,ASSFGTGEAAF